Below, 30 T cell receptor beta chains from the same sample are listed, as sequenced in a study of T cell responses to AZD1222 COVID-19 vaccine (dated by TCRdb to about 2021). The receptor library was made with the immunoSEQ multiplex PCR assay. Sourced from immuneACCESS, this table was stored by TCRdb with only in-frame sequences that have V and J called. A share of the clones is absent; for the studies checked, an unresolved V gene accounts for under half, and the remainder has no known explanation. Counted in this sample were 130,000 to 150,000 clones; about nine tenths of them appeared once. The ten top clones hold roughly 16% of the sample. Sample time point, as interpreted from the label and publication: baseline before first vaccination. Material: peripheral blood, obtained on day 0 of AZD1222 vaccination. The receptors were gathered from an adult in good health.

This chain links TRBV24-1 with TRBJ1-2; TRBD1 is a possible D gene (6 bases). The CDR3 runs to 18 residues. Germline CDR1 KGHDR, CDR2 SFDVKD. Trimming stripped 1 base from V and 8 bases from J, with 25 bases between. The CDR3 protein is CATSDFGGGTGRLGGYTF. DNA for the CDR3: TGTGCCACCAGTGATTTCGGGGGTGGTACAGGGCGTCTTGGGGGCTACACCTTC.

This clone was picked up one time. The chain recombines TRBV24-1 with TRBJ1-1; the D gene is possibly TRBD1 (5 bases). Trimming removed 10 bases from V and 1 base from J, with 9 bases in between. Per the germline V gene, CDR1 is KGHDR and CDR2 is SFDVKD. The CDR3 has 12 residues. The CDR3 is CATEDKNTEAFF. CDR3 sequence (DNA): TGTGCCACAGAGGACAAGAACACTGAAGCTTTCTTT.

The V call is TRBV7-2, the J call TRBJ1-2; D is unresolved. V gave up 5 bases and J gave up 7 bases, with 11 bases separating them. In germline, CDR1 is SGHTA, CDR2 FQGNSA. The CDR3 is 12 amino acids. The CDR3 DNA reads TGTGCCAGCAGCCGAACAGTAGGTGGCTACACCTTC. This translates into CASSRTVGGYTF.

The chain is built from TRBV28 and TRBJ1-2, with TRBD1 matching 7 bases. Germline V lookup: CDR1 MDHEN, CDR2 SYDVKM. The J segment lost 7 bases and the V segment lost 7 bases, leaving 9 bases of the junction unmatched. This CDR3 region has 13 residues. As DNA, the CDR3 is TGTGCCAGCATCGACAGGGTTGGGGGTGGCTACACCTTC. Amino acids: CASIDRVGGGYTF.

Regarding this clone: The same CDR3 can be traced to other DNA sequences in this sample. The chain links TRBV6-5 to TRBJ1-5; TRBD1 matches at 7 bases. The CDR3 covers 14 residues. Looked up from germline, CDR1 is MNHEY and CDR2 is SVGAGI. V was clipped by 4 bases and J by 4 bases; unmatched bases: 4. CDR3 in amino acids: CASSSTGRNQPQHF. CDR3 coding DNA: TGTGCCAGCAGTTCGACAGGGCGGAATCAGCCCCAGCATTTT.

The chain is built from TRBV6-5 and TRBJ2-3, with TRBD1 as a possible D gene (6 bases). The germline gives CDR1 MNHEY, CDR2 SVGAGI. This CDR3 has 14 residues. V lost 10 bases and J 3 bases, leaving 17 bases between the germline ends. The CDR3 DNA sequence: TGTGCCACCAGGGGCCGGGGACGAACAGATACGCAGTATTTT. This encodes CATRGRGRTDTQYF.

The rearrangement uses TRBV18 and TRBJ1-1; D is perhaps TRBD1 (6 bases). The V end was cut by 4 bases, the J end by 0 bases, with 9 bases between. This CDR3 contains 14 residues. CDR1 is KGHSH, CDR2 LQKENI, per germline. This CDR3 reads CASSLDRLNTEAFF. The CDR3 DNA follows: TGTGCCAGCTCACTGGACAGATTGAACACTGAAGCTTTCTTT. The full variable domain, rest sourced from reference TRBV18 and TRBJ1-1, is NAGVMQNPRHLVRRRGQEARLRCSPMKGHSHVYWYRQLPEEGLKFMVYLQKENIIDESGMPKERFSAEFPKEGPSILRIQQVVRGDSAAYFCASSLDRLNTEAFFGQGTRLTVV.

V gene TRBV11-1 combines with J gene TRBJ2-2, with D hard to call. There are 13 residues in the CDR3. CDR1 is SGHAT and CDR2 is FQDESV in the germline V gene (reference sequence). Between the trimmed V and J ends, which lost 5 bases and 5 bases, there was a span of 9 bases. The CDR3 DNA reads TGTGCCAGCAGCACGCACAGAACCGGGGAGCTGTTTTTT. Translated, it gives CASSTHRTGELFF.

This chain joins TRBV27 and TRBJ1-4; D is unclear. The V and J ends lost 6 bases and 0 bases respectively, with 11 bases between them. The germline gives CDR1 MNHEY, CDR2 SMNVEV (reference sequence). The CDR3 runs 15 residues. This chain's CDR3 is CASRTYEATNEKLFF. The CDR3 nucleotides are TGTGCCAGCAGGACTTACGAGGCAACTAATGAAAAACTGTTTTTT.

The chain employs TRBV5-6 and TRBJ1-2, with TRBD1 identical over 7 bases. J gave up 5 bases and V 2 bases, and 9 bases lay outside the gene matches. Germline values: CDR1 SGHDT, CDR2 YYEEEE. This CDR3 is built from 15 residues. DNA of the CDR3: TGTGCCAGCAGCTTATTCGACAGGGCGGAATATGGCTACACCTTC. It yields the protein CASSLFDRAEYGYTF.

The chain couples TRBV29-1 to TRBJ2-5; TRBD1 agrees at 7 bases. The junction had 6 bases not matched to a gene; V was cut back by 7 bases and J by 4 bases. CDR1 is SQVTM, CDR2 ANQGSEA, per germline. This CDR3 is 12 amino acids long. The CDR3 loop is CSGRQGGETQYF. The DNA for the CDR3 is TGCAGCGGAAGACAGGGTGGAGAGACCCAGTACTTC.

This clone has more than one count but fewer than ten. This sequence joins TRBV19 and TRBJ2-1, with 7 bases fitting TRBD2. V was pared by 6 bases and J by 5 bases, with 10 bases of the junction left unmatched. The germline gives CDR1 LNHDA, CDR2 SQIVND (reference sequence). The CDR3 loop spans 15 amino acids. The DNA for the CDR3 is TGTGCCAGTAGCCTCCCGGGACTAACTCACAATGAGCAGTTCTTC. As protein: CASSLPGLTHNEQFF.

This rearrangement joins TRBV5-4 to TRBJ2-3, with unresolved D. The CDR3 spans 15 residues. Germline V gene data show CDR1 as SGHNT and CDR2 as YYREEE (reference sequence). Trimming took 0 bases from V and 0 from J, leaving 8 bases between them. CDR3 nucleotide sequence: TGTGCCAGCAGCTTGGATCCCAGCAGCACAGATACGCAGTATTTT. Translation: CASSLDPSSTDTQYF.

This chain links TRBV9 with TRBJ2-3; D gene unclear. The germline CDR1 and CDR2 sequences are SGDLS and YYNGEE. Trimming took 3 bases from V and 0 from J, leaving 8 bases between them. This CDR3 contains 14 residues. In DNA, the CDR3 is TGTGCCAGCAGCGCATCCTATAGCACAGATACGCAGTATTTT. This encodes CASSASYSTDTQYF.

The V and J genes are TRBV12-3 or TRBV12-4 and TRBJ1-4; 8 bases align to TRBD1. V shed 4 bases, J shed 8 bases, and the junction held 0 bases outside the gene matches. The CDR3 is made up of 12 amino acids. For the CDR3, the DNA is TGTGCCAGCAGTTACAGGGGGGAAAAACTGTTTTTT. Amino acid sequence: CASSYRGEKLFF.

The chain joins TRBV7-9 to TRBJ2-3; the match to TRBD2 covers 13 bases. CDR3 length: 18 amino acids. V shed 1 base, J shed 2 bases, and the junction held 6 bases outside the gene matches. CDR1 SEHNR and CDR2 FQNEAQ come from the germline V gene (reference sequence). The CDR3 coding sequence is TGTGCCAGCAGCTTAGGGACTAGCGGGGGTCCTTACACAGATACGCAGTATTTT. Its translation is CASSLGTSGGPYTDTQYF.

As DNA, the CDR3 is TGTGCCAGCAGCAGTACAGGGAATGGGCAGCCCCAGCATTTT. Protein sequence: CASSSTGNGQPQHF. The chain links TRBV5-8 to TRBJ1-5; possible D gene TRBD1, 6 bases. This CDR3 is 14 amino acids long. CDR1 and CDR2 from the germline V gene are SGHTS and YDEGEE. Trimming pared 4 bases from V and 7 bases from J, leaving 15 bases between.

The rearrangement links TRBV28 to TRBJ2-3; 9 nucleotides line up with TRBD1. Germline V gives CDR1 MDHEN, CDR2 SYDVKM. Losses at the gene ends were 6 bases for V and 0 bases for J; bases not matched to a gene: 7. CDR3 size: 16 residues. The DNA of the CDR3 is TGTGCCAGCAGCTTCATCGGGACAGGGAGCACAGATACGCAGTATTTT. Protein product: CASSFIGTGSTDTQYF.

V usage is TRBV7-3 and J usage is TRBJ2-2; no reliable D call. The CDR3 contains 15 residues. The germline CDR1 and CDR2 sequences are SGHTA and FQGTGA. Between the trimmed V and J ends, which lost 4 bases and 1 base, there was a span of 10 bases. CDR3 sequence: CASSSGVGNTGELFF. CDR3 DNA sequence: TGTGCCAGCAGCTCTGGGGTAGGGAACACCGGGGAGCTGTTTTTT.

V gene TRBV3-1 (or the pseudogene TRBV3-2) combines with J gene TRBJ2-1; 8 nucleotides match TRBD2. From germline, CDR1 is LGHDT and CDR2 YNNKEL (reference sequence). V shed 1 base, J shed 5 bases, and the junction held 4 bases outside the gene matches. The CDR3 has 15 residues. CDR3 nucleotides: TGTGCCAGCAGCCAAGTAGGGACTAGGGACAATGAGCAGTTCTTC. Residues: CASSQVGTRDNEQFF.

This clone appeared once. This chain links TRBV4-2 with TRBJ1-2, with 8 nucleotides matching TRBD1. After removal of 0 bases from V and 8 bases from J, the junction contained 11 bases not matched to a gene. Germline V gives CDR1 LGHNA, CDR2 YNFKEQ. This CDR3 has 16 amino acids. CDR3: CASSQDNRQGRLGYTF. In DNA form, the CDR3 reads TGTGCCAGCAGCCAAGATAATCGACAGGGGCGCCTGGGCTACACCTTC.

V is TRBV7-9 and J is TRBJ1-1; 8 bases map to TRBD1. Germline CDR1 is SEHNR and CDR2 is FQNEAQ (reference sequence). The CDR3 spans 15 residues. The V gene end was trimmed by 0 bases and the J gene end by 0 bases; junction bases not matched to a gene: 0. The CDR3 DNA is TGTGCCAGCAGCTTAGCACAGGGGGTGAACACTGAAGCTTTCTTT. It yields the protein CASSLAQGVNTEAFF.

The chain's CDR3 is CASREQPASNQPQHF. In DNA, the CDR3 is TGTGCCAGCAGGGAGCAACCGGCTAGCAATCAGCCCCAGCATTTT. This rearrangement joins TRBV6-6 to TRBJ1-5; no definite D call. V was cut by 6 bases and J by 0 bases, with 12 bases left in between. Germline-derived CDR1 and CDR2 are MNHNY and SVGAGI (reference sequence). CDR3 length: 15 amino acids.

This clone was seen once. The V call is TRBV19, the J call TRBJ2-2; 8 positions match TRBD2. The CDR3 runs 15 residues. V shed 5 bases and J 1 base; nucleotides not matched to a gene: 3. Germline V gives CDR1 LNHDA, CDR2 SQIVND (reference sequence). This CDR3 is CASSVLAGNTGELFF. CDR3 DNA sequence: TGTGCCAGTAGTGTGCTAGCGGGGAACACCGGGGAGCTGTTTTTT.

This sequence joins TRBV3-1 (or the pseudogene TRBV3-2) and TRBJ1-2; D is unclear. The CDR3 has 12 residues. V lost 1 base, J lost 7 bases, and 7 bases lay in between. The germline gives CDR1 LGHDT, CDR2 YNNKEL (reference sequence). The CDR3 region has the DNA TGTGCCAGCAGCCAAGCCATATTTGGCTACACCTTC. Amino acids: CASSQAIFGYTF.

This clone was found a few times. Compared with germline, one end of the junction differs, possibly owing to a read error. The J gene is TRBJ1-2, the V gene TRBV2, with a possible D match to TRBD1 (6 bases). CDR1 and CDR2 (germline): SNHLY, FYNNEI. This CDR3 has 13 amino acids. The CDR3 here is CAGRGAINYGYTF. Written as DNA, the CDR3 is TGTGCCGGCAGGGGTGCCATTAACTATGGCTACACCTTC.

The chain uses TRBV7-2 and TRBJ1-1; possible D gene TRBD1, 6 bases. The CDR3 is made up of 13 amino acids. V gave up 5 bases and J gave up 1 base, with 8 bases separating them. Germline V gene sequence: CDR1 SGHTA, CDR2 FQGNSA. The CDR3 DNA reads as TGTGCCAGCAGCCTGACAGGGAACACTGAAGCTTTCTTT. Translation gives CASSLTGNTEAFF.

As DNA, the CDR3 is TGTGCCAGCAGCTCTGCCCAAGCGGAAAAACTGTTTTTT. It specifies CASSSAQAEKLFF. V usage is TRBV9 and J usage is TRBJ1-4; no firm D call. This CDR3 comprises 13 residues. The V gene lost 4 bases and the J gene lost 8 bases, with 12 bases spanning the gap. Germline lookup yields CDR1 SGDLS and CDR2 YYNGEE.

The CDR3 sequence is CAWSVWATNEKLFF. CDR3 sequence (DNA): TGTGCCTGGAGTGTTTGGGCAACTAATGAAAAACTGTTTTTT. V is TRBV30 and J is TRBJ1-4, with D unclear. V lost 0 bases and J lost 0, with 5 bases in between. Germline CDR1 and CDR2: GTSNPN and SVGIG (reference sequence). CDR3 length: 14 residues.

This chain connects TRBV12-3 or TRBV12-4 to TRBJ1-5; no clear D gene. The CDR3 covers 13 residues. V lost 2 bases, J lost 7 bases, and 9 bases lay in between. CDR3 DNA: TGTGCCAGCAGTTTAACCGAGGGACAGCCCCAGCATTTT. Residues: CASSLTEGQPQHF.